Listed here are 26 T cell receptor beta chains from one sample, sequenced in a study of blood T cell repertoires in COVID-19. This table comes from immunoSEQ multiplex PCR, and its TCRdb copy is limited to in-frame clones, with some not included. The sample has around 300,000 clones, around 90% seen once. The specimen sequenced was peripheral blood. The receptors come from a woman aged 40 to 50 who had recovered from COVID-19.

The gene calls are TRBV11-2 and TRBJ2-3, with a possible D match to TRBD2 (6 bases). Trimming removed 1 base at V and 3 bases at J, with 11 bases between. The V gene's germline CDR1 is SGHAT and CDR2 FQNNGV. The length of the CDR3 is 15 residues. DNA of the CDR3: TGTGCCAGCAGCTTAGCGGGGGTCGGGACAGATACGCAGTATTTT. It specifies CASSLAGVGTDTQYF.

This rearrangement joins TRBV16 to TRBJ2-1, with D perhaps TRBD2 (6 bases). Trimming cost V 0 bases and J 2 bases, with 11 bases left between them. The CDR3 consists of 16 residues. The V gene's germline CDR1 is KGHSY and CDR2 FQNENV. Here the CDR3 reads CASSQSTGAPYNEQFF. The CDR3 DNA is TGTGCCAGCAGCCAATCTACGGGAGCCCCCTACAATGAGCAGTTCTTC.

The chain links TRBV9 to TRBJ1-3, with TRBD1 as a possible D gene (6 bases). V was trimmed by 0 bases and J by 2 bases, leaving 15 bases between them. The CDR3 spans 17 residues. Germline V gene data show CDR1 as SGDLS and CDR2 as YYNGEE. The CDR3 here is CASSVGGGQVAGNTIYF. CDR3 nucleotide sequence: TGTGCCAGCAGCGTAGGCGGGGGGCAGGTTGCTGGAAACACCATATATTTT.

The CDR3 region is CASSESQGDNQPQHF. In DNA, the CDR3 is TGTGCCAGCAGTGAATCACAGGGGGACAATCAGCCCCAGCATTTT. The V call is TRBV6-1, the J call TRBJ1-5; TRBD1 aligns across 8 bases. The CDR3 extends over 15 amino acids. V lost 2 bases and J lost 3; bases outside the gene matches: 3. Germline V CDR1 and CDR2: MNHNS, SASEGT.

The J gene is TRBJ2-1, the V gene TRBV7-6, with TRBD2 matching over 9 bases. Germline CDR1 and CDR2: SGHVS and FNYEAQ. Germline trimming cut 3 bases from V and 6 bases from J; bases unmatched to any gene: 9. The CDR3 sequence is 16 residues long. CDR3 loop: CASSFIAGEMSNEQFF. CDR3 nucleotide sequence: TGTGCCAGCAGCTTTATAGCGGGAGAAATGAGCAATGAGCAGTTCTTC.

This sequence joins TRBV11-3 and TRBJ2-1; 9 bases fit TRBD2. The V gene end was trimmed by 5 bases and the J gene end by 7 bases; junction bases not matched to a gene: 9. This CDR3 spans 15 amino acids. Per the germline V gene, CDR1 is SGHNT and CDR2 is YENEEA. CDR3 coding DNA: TGTGCCAGCAGCCCGGCGGGGGGGAATGGGAATGAGCAGTTCTTC. This codes for CASSPAGGNGNEQFF.

The chain is built from TRBV7-8 and TRBJ2-1; 10 nucleotides match TRBD2. This CDR3 region has 16 residues. The V gene end was trimmed by 4 bases and the J gene end by 2 bases; junction bases not matched to a gene: 5. Germline CDR1 reads SGHVS; CDR2 reads FQNEAQ. CDR3 bases: TGTGCCAGCAGCTCCCTAGCGGGAGCGGCCTACAATGAGCAGTTCTTC. Amino acid sequence: CASSSLAGAAYNEQFF.

The genes are TRBV7-2 and TRBJ2-5; 12 bases fit TRBD2. V lost 1 base and J lost 6; bases outside the gene matches: 9. The CDR3 is made up of 17 amino acids. Germline-derived CDR1 and CDR2 are SGHTA and FQGNSA. The DNA of the CDR3 is TGTGCCAGCAGCTTAGAGGGAGGCCTAGCGGGAGGGAAGACCCAGTACTTC. Protein product: CASSLEGGLAGGKTQYF. Full variable domain (rest looked up from reference TRBV7-2 and TRBJ2-5): GAGVSQSPSNKVTEKGKDVELRCDPISGHTALYWYRQSLGQGLEFLIYFQGNSAPDKSGLPSDRFSAERTGGSVSTLTIQRTQQEDSAVYLCASSLEGGLAGGKTQYFGPGTRLLVL.

The J gene is TRBJ1-6, the V gene TRBV6-6; weak D call: TRBD1 (6 bases). The CDR3 contains 15 residues. Germline CDR1 and CDR2: MNHNY and SVGAGI (reference sequence). The ends were cut back, 4 bases at V and 7 bases at J, with 14 bases in the middle. The DNA for the CDR3 is TGTGCCAGCAGTTCCACAGGGATACAGAATTCACCCCTCCACTTT. Translation: CASSSTGIQNSPLHF.

The V call is TRBV2, the J call TRBJ2-5, with D perhaps TRBD1 (6 bases). The CDR3 has 12 residues. Germline V gene lookup returns CDR1 SNHLY and CDR2 FYNNEI. Trimming removed 8 bases at V and 4 bases at J, with 11 bases between. In DNA, the CDR3 is TGTGCCAGCGGGGGCTGGACAGAGACCCAGTACTTC. This translates into CASGGWTETQYF.

The chain joins TRBV5-8 to TRBJ2-5, with D possibly TRBD1 on 5 matching bases. Trimming left V 4 bases short and J 5 bases short, with 21 bases between. The V gene's germline CDR1 is SGHTS and CDR2 YDEGEE. CDR3 size: 16 residues. The CDR3 loop is CASSDQLSDMGETQYF. The CDR3 nucleotides are TGTGCCAGCAGCGACCAACTGTCGGACATGGGGGAGACCCAGTACTTC.

The V call is TRBV9, the J call TRBJ2-5; TRBD2 matches 9 bases. CDR1 SGDLS and CDR2 YYNGEE come from the germline V gene. The V and J ends lost 4 bases and 5 bases, in that order; junction bases with no gene match: 12. The CDR3 covers 16 residues. This CDR3 reads CASSHPPIAGEETQYF. The CDR3 bases are TGTGCCAGCAGCCATCCCCCTATAGCGGGAGAGGAGACCCAGTACTTC.

The V gene is TRBV18, the J gene TRBJ1-5; 7 positions match TRBD1. CDR3 length: 17 residues. CDR1 is KGHSH and CDR2 is LQKENI in the germline V gene. V trimming: 3 bases; J trimming: 4 bases; junction bases outside the gene matches: 12. The CDR3 DNA reads TGTGCCAGCTCACCCAACGCCTGGACAGGAACTAATCAGCCCCAGCATTTT. This encodes CASSPNAWTGTNQPQHF.

There are a few counts of this clone. V and J are TRBV5-1 and TRBJ1-2; 8 bases are a match to TRBD1. The CDR3 is 17 amino acids. The germline V gene encodes CDR1 SGHRS and CDR2 YFSETQ. The J segment lost 1 base and the V segment lost 2 bases, leaving 10 bases of the junction unmatched. CDR3 coding DNA: TGCGCCAGCAGCTTTGGGACAGGTGGGGGGCTTAACTATGGCTACACCTTC. Its protein product is CASSFGTGGGLNYGYTF.

V and J are TRBV28 and TRBJ1-4, with a possible D match to TRBD1 (5 bases). Germline V gene data show CDR1 as MDHEN and CDR2 as SYDVKM. Trimming shortened V by 2 bases and J by 2 bases, and 12 bases separated the two germline ends. CDR3 length: 16 residues. The chain's CDR3 is CASSLISAGTNEKLFF. Written as DNA, the CDR3 is TGTGCCAGCAGTTTAATATCGGCAGGGACTAATGAAAAACTGTTTTTT.

The V call is TRBV7-9, the J call TRBJ1-1; D is unresolved. Trimming cost V 1 base and J 3 bases, with 12 bases left between them. CDR3 length equals 15 residues. Germline V gives CDR1 SEHNR, CDR2 FQNEAQ (reference sequence). The CDR3 loop is CASSLGSSGDTEAFF. The CDR3 DNA reads as TGTGCCAGCAGCTTAGGCTCCAGCGGGGACACTGAAGCTTTCTTT.

The chain joins TRBV29-1 to TRBJ2-1, with 7 bases aligning to TRBD1. V lost 4 bases to trimming and J lost 7 bases; unmatched junction nucleotides: 7. The CDR3 contains 13 residues. The germline V gene encodes CDR1 SQVTM and CDR2 ANQGSEA. The CDR3 bases are TGCAGCGTTGCGGAGACAGGGTATAATGAGCAGTTCTTC. It is translated as CSVAETGYNEQFF.

V and J are TRBV18 and TRBJ2-7; 7 bases are shared with TRBD2. The CDR3 runs to 16 residues. The germline CDR1 and CDR2 sequences are KGHSH and LQKENI. With V trimmed by 3 bases and J by 6 bases, 14 bases remained unmatched. The CDR3 region is CASSPVQGGRSGEQYF. CDR3 nucleotides: TGTGCCAGCTCACCTGTCCAGGGCGGGAGATCGGGCGAGCAGTACTTC.

In this sample, this clone turned up once. The chain combines TRBV24-1 with TRBJ1-2; 8 nucleotides align to TRBD1. J gave up 4 bases and V 4 bases, and 4 bases lay outside the gene matches. Per the germline V gene, CDR1 is KGHDR and CDR2 is SFDVKD. This CDR3 spans 14 amino acids. The CDR3 coding sequence is TGTGCCACCAGTGACAATGACAGGGGCTATGGCTACACCTTC. This translates into CATSDNDRGYGYTF.

V gene TRBV19 combines with J gene TRBJ2-3; 8 bases match TRBD1. The germline CDR1 and CDR2 sequences are LNHDA and SQIVND (reference sequence). J was trimmed by 1 base and V by 4 bases; bases with no gene match: 1. CDR3 length: 14 amino acids. CDR3 DNA: TGTGCCAGTAGTACACAGGGGGGCACAGATACGCAGTATTTT. Its protein product is CASSTQGGTDTQYF.

The chain links TRBV5-1 to TRBJ2-3; tentatively, D is TRBD1 (6 bases). Trimming took off 2 bases at V and 4 bases at J, with 8 bases between the two ends. The CDR3 loop spans 13 amino acids. Germline V gives CDR1 SGHRS, CDR2 YFSETQ. CDR3 in DNA: TGCGCCAGCAGCTTCGCAGGGGCAGATACGCAGTATTTT. Amino acids: CASSFAGADTQYF.

J is TRBJ2-3 and V is TRBV7-9; D ambiguous. V was pared by 4 bases and J by 6 bases, with 11 bases between. Germline V CDR1 and CDR2: SEHNR, FQNEAQ (reference sequence). The CDR3 has 13 amino acids. The CDR3, as DNA: TGTGCCAGCAGCTCGCTTGGCCCCGATACGCAGTATTTT. This codes for CASSSLGPDTQYF.

The chain combines TRBV24-1 with TRBJ2-2; 9 positions match TRBD1. The CDR3 is made up of 14 amino acids. V lost 7 bases to trimming and J lost 7 bases; unmatched junction nucleotides: 6. The germline CDR1 and CDR2 sequences are KGHDR and SFDVKD. CDR3 in amino acids: CATSRDRAGGELFF. The CDR3 coding sequence is TGTGCCACCAGCCGGGACAGGGCGGGCGGGGAGCTGTTTTTT.

On this clone: A junction boundary mismatches the germline segment, possibly from a read error. The gene calls are TRBV7-7 and TRBJ2-3, with a weak D call TRBD1 (5 bases). This CDR3 contains 12 residues. In germline, CDR1 is SSHAT, CDR2 FNYEAQ (reference sequence). The CDR3 DNA reads as TGTGCTAGCAGCTCAGGGTCAGATACGCAGTATTTT. It is translated as CASSSGSDTQYF.

This clone is a singleton in its sample. The chain couples TRBV5-6 to TRBJ2-7, with 8 bases lining up with TRBD2. Unmatched junction bases numbered 14, after V lost 7 bases and J lost 2 bases. Germline CDR1 and CDR2: SGHDT and YYEEEE. The CDR3 sequence is 16 residues long. The CDR3 DNA reads TGTGCCAGCCGGGGGGGTCGTAAATTATTACCCTACGAGCAGTACTTC. Protein sequence: CASRGGRKLLPYEQYF.

V usage is TRBV5-4 and J usage is TRBJ2-3; 8 nucleotides line up with TRBD2. Germline assignment: CDR1 SGHNT and CDR2 YYREEE (reference sequence). The CDR3 has 16 amino acids. The chain's CDR3 is CASGRVSVQGTDTQYF. The CDR3 DNA reads as TGTGCAAGCGGGAGAGTATCTGTTCAGGGCACAGATACGCAGTATTTT.